The entry that follows covers one T cell receptor (beta chain) sequence. Authors' processing steps: ImmunoSEQ gave junction-only sequences without quality scores, so filtering differed. Clones were sequenced by immunoSEQ multiplex PCR, and TCRdb holds only the in-frame ones, with some missing. That table furnishes V, J and clone size, whereas the DNA furnished D and trimming. The table has hundreds of thousands of clones, around 77% seen once; the top ten hold approximately 12%. Donation came from healthy HIV-negative adults that had no recent acute infections or vaccinations. The data originate from a study of shared clonotypes between healthy human individuals. Germline V gene data show CDR1 as SGHAT and CDR2 as FQNNGV. The V end was cut by 6 bases, the J end by 4 bases, with 15 bases between. This CDR3 spans 14 amino acids.

This chain links TRBV11-2 with TRBJ1-1; a possible D gene is TRBD1 (5 bases). The clonotype originates from a woman in her forties in good health. Some clones in this sample may be carry-over from other donors' samples. The sample comprised PBMCs. In DNA form, the CDR3 reads TGTGCCAGCAGTCGTCCGCGGGGGTTCACTGAAGCTTTCTTT. This codes for CASSRPRGFTEAFF. The whole variable domain, filled in from reference TRBV11-2 and TRBJ1-1, reads EAGVAQSPRYKIIEKRQSVAFWCNPISGHATLYWYQQILGQGPKLLIQFQNNGVVDDSQLPKDRFSAERLKGVDSTLKIQPAKLEDSAVYLCASSRPRGFTEAFFGQGTRLTVV.